These T cell receptor beta chains were read from a single sample in a study of blood T cells in healthy people across ages. TCRdb fed the 5' RACE reads into MiXCR, producing one record per CDR3 protein. This table holds about 780,000 distinct CDR3 sequences, roughly 25% found once. The sample was also reused in another study, on T cells of mothers and their children.

Sample: blood. These receptors originate from a boy aged 5-17 years in good health. The CDR3 runs from the conserved cysteine through the conserved F or W. The D gene is left open where the match is weak. Size values are once, few and many counts, or a class for expanded clones, and some rows have none.

v_call	clone_size	d_call	j_call	cdr3_aa	cdr3_nt
TRBV7-9	few	-	TRBJ1-2	CASFRVGSYGYTF	TGTGCCAGCTTCAGAGTGGGATCCTATGGCTACACCTTC
TRBV11-2	once	-	TRBJ2-1	CASRSTRSSYNEQFF	TGTGCCAGCAGAAGTACTAGGAGCTCCTACAATGAGCAGTTCTTC
TRBV28	-	TRBD1	TRBJ1-2	CASRTTGDGYTF	TGTGCCAGCAGGACGACAGGGGATGGCTACACCTTC
TRBV7-9	few	TRBD2	TRBJ2-1	CASSRRGLADYNEQFF	TGTGCCAGCAGCCGACGGGGACTAGCGGATTACAATGAGCAGTTCTTC
TRBV5-1	many	-	TRBJ1-1	CASSLGPLNTEAFF	TGCGCCAGCAGCTTGGGACCGTTGAACACTGAAGCTTTCTTT
TRBV10-3	few	TRBD1	TRBJ2-3	CAISDGTGGKADTQYF	TGTGCCATCAGTGATGGGACAGGGGGCAAGGCAGATACGCAGTATTTT
TRBV5-1	-	-	TRBJ2-5	CASRFRGEAGQETQYF	TGCGCCAGCCGCTTTAGGGGCGAGGCAGGCCAAGAGACCCAGTACTTC
TRBV12-3/TRBV12-4	few	TRBD1	TRBJ2-1	CASSPRTGWDEQFF	TGTGCCAGCAGTCCCCGGACAGGCTGGGATGAGCAGTTCTTC
TRBV6-6	once	-	TRBJ1-5	CASSEDGLGRQPQHF	TGTGCCAGCAGTGAGGACGGGCTTGGGCGACAGCCCCAGCATTTT
TRBV6-5	few	-	TRBJ2-7	CASRDGNSYEQYF	TGTGCCAGCAGGGACGGTAACTCCTACGAGCAGTACTTC
TRBV6-5	few	-	TRBJ1-4	CASSYSASNEKLFF	TGTGCCAGCAGTTACTCGGCCAGTAATGAAAAACTGTTTTTT
TRBV5-1	few	-	TRBJ1-1	CASSFFPFETNTEAFF	TGCGCCAGCAGCTTCTTTCCATTTGAGACGAACACTGAAGCTTTCTTT
TRBV12-3/TRBV12-4	many	-	TRBJ1-1	CASSLQGRTEAFF	TGTGCCAGCAGTTTACAGGGACGGACTGAAGCTTTCTTT
TRBV7-2	-	-	TRBJ2-4	CASSLLSWDDVGNIQYF	TGTGCCAGCAGCTTACTATCGTGGGACGACGTGGGAAACATTCAGTACTTC
TRBV3-1	-	TRBD1	TRBJ2-5	CASSQVGQELETQYF	TGTGCCAGCAGCCAAGTAGGACAGGAGCTAGAGACCCAGTACTTC
TRBV4-2	few	-	TRBJ2-1	CASSQDGGSSYNEQFF	TGTGCCAGCAGCCAAGATGGGGGGAGCTCCTACAATGAGCAGTTCTTC
TRBV6-1	-	TRBD2	TRBJ2-5	CASEGTSGGETQYF	TGTGCCAGCGAGGGGACTAGCGGGGGGGAGACCCAGTACTTC
TRBV7-9	-	-	TRBJ1-4	CASSLGTGPVKLFF	TGTGCCAGCAGCTTAGGAACGGGGCCCGTAAAACTGTTTTTT
TRBV7-3	few	TRBD2	TRBJ2-1	CASSSGGDEQFF	TGTGCCAGCAGCTCCGGGGGGGATGAGCAGTTCTTC
TRBV15	few	-	TRBJ2-7	CATSARTALSYEQYF	TGTGCCACCAGCGCCCGGACAGCTCTCTCCTACGAGCAGTACTTC
TRBV12-3/TRBV12-4	few	-	TRBJ2-2	CASRPTGTAGELFF	TGTGCCAGCAGACCAACAGGGACGGCCGGGGAGCTGTTTTTT
TRBV12-3/TRBV12-4	few	-	TRBJ2-1	CASSLRIYNEQFF	TGTGCCAGCAGTCTTCGGATCTACAATGAGCAGTTCTTC
TRBV4-2	-	TRBD2	TRBJ2-5	CASSQEGQTGGTQYF	TGTGCCAGCAGCCAAGAAGGGCAAACGGGGGGGACCCAGTACTTC
TRBV12-3/TRBV12-4	few	TRBD1	TRBJ2-5	CASTQQGARKETQYF	TGTGCCAGCACCCAACAGGGGGCGCGTAAGGAGACCCAGTACTTC
TRBV2	many	TRBD1	TRBJ2-4	CASSEAGQGSGIQYF	TGTGCCAGCAGTGAAGCGGGACAGGGGAGCGGGATTCAGTACTTC
TRBV18	-	-	TRBJ1-3	CASSPVDGNTIYF	TGTGCCAGCTCACCGGTAGATGGAAACACCATATATTTT
TRBV28	many	-	TRBJ2-7	CASSPLGYEQYF	TGTGCCAGCTCACCGCTCGGTTACGAGCAGTACTTC
TRBV7-2	few	-	TRBJ2-7	CASSLVGGTYEQYF	TGTGCCAGCAGCTTAGTGGGGGGCACCTACGAGCAGTACTTC